The entry below gives a single TCR beta chain sequence along with its context. TCRdb's table, derived via immunoSEQ multiplex PCR, lists solely in-frame clones and lacks some. This table holds over 150,000 clones, around 85% found once. CDR1 is MDHEN, CDR2 SYDVKM, per germline. Trimming at V came to 2 bases and at J to 5 bases, leaving 5 bases not matched to a gene. The CDR3 extends over 14 amino acids. This sample is drawn from a study of blood T cell repertoires in COVID-19. Sequencing input: peripheral blood. The sequence derives from a woman aged 60 to 75 with acute or convalescent COVID-19. V usage is TRBV28 and J usage is TRBJ1-2, with 7 bases aligning to TRBD1. In DNA, the CDR3 is TGTGCCAGCAGTTTAACAGGGGAGGCATATGGCTACACCTTC. It specifies CASSLTGEAYGYTF.